These 21 T cell receptor beta chains were all obtained from the same sample, sequenced in a study of brain T cells in children with intractable seizures. Sequencing was performed with immunoSEQ multiplex PCR; in TCRdb, only in-frame clones are kept and a portion is missing. The data contain tens of thousands of clones, roughly 91% of them singletons. The specimen was peripheral blood, collected at surgery. The source of these receptors is a boy younger than two with tuberous sclerosis and intractable seizures.

The rearrangement uses TRBV3-1 (or the pseudogene TRBV3-2) and TRBJ1-1, with D possibly matching TRBD1 (5 bases). V was pared by 4 bases and J by 2 bases, with 14 bases between. The CDR3 totals 15 residues. Germline V lookup: CDR1 LGHDT, CDR2 YNNKEL (reference sequence). The CDR3 DNA follows: TGTGCCAGCAGCCCCCCTGGGGCAGCTAACACTGAAGCTTTCTTT. Its translation: CASSPPGAANTEAFF.

This chain uses TRBV27 with TRBJ2-3; the D is unclear. This CDR3 is built from 14 residues. The V end lost 10 bases, the J end lost 0 bases, and 14 bases lay between the germline ends. Per the germline V gene, CDR1 is MNHEY and CDR2 is SMNVEV (reference sequence). Written as DNA, the CDR3 is TGTGCCACTATGGACGGCCTTAGCACAGATACGCAGTATTTT. Protein product: CATMDGLSTDTQYF.

The chain joins TRBV27 to TRBJ1-1; D remains unclear. Germline V gene data show CDR1 as MNHEY and CDR2 as SMNVEV (reference sequence). The CDR3 runs 15 residues. Trimming took 5 bases from V and 10 from J, leaving 23 bases between them. CDR3 sequence: CASSPEGMFRMGAFF. In DNA, the CDR3 is TGTGCCAGCAGTCCTGAGGGAATGTTTCGAATGGGAGCTTTCTTT.

The rearrangement uses TRBV9 and TRBJ2-4; 9 positions agree with TRBD1. The germline V gene has CDR1 SGDLS and CDR2 YYNGEE. V was pared by 3 bases and J by 6 bases, with 4 bases of the junction left unmatched. This CDR3 has 14 amino acids. The CDR3 reads CASSEGGQGNIQYF. The CDR3 bases are TGTGCCAGCAGCGAGGGGGGACAGGGAAACATTCAGTACTTC.

The chain is built from TRBV24-1 and TRBJ1-2; 9 nucleotides line up with TRBD1. The junction had 4 bases not matched to a gene; V was cut back by 3 bases and J by 6 bases. The length of the CDR3 is 14 residues. CDR1 is KGHDR and CDR2 is SFDVKD in the germline V gene. The CDR3 spells CATSDPTGGDGYTF. The CDR3 DNA follows: TGTGCCACCAGTGATCCAACAGGGGGCGATGGCTACACCTTC.

The J gene is TRBJ2-3, the V gene TRBV9; a weak D match, TRBD2 (6 bases). The CDR3 consists of 15 residues. V lost 0 bases and J 0 bases, leaving 8 bases between the germline ends. CDR1 and CDR2 from the germline V gene are SGDLS and YYNGEE. CDR3: CASSVAGVSTDTQYF. CDR3 DNA sequence: TGTGCCAGCAGCGTAGCGGGGGTCAGCACAGATACGCAGTATTTT.

The chain joins TRBV6-5 to TRBJ2-5; D uncertain. The CDR3 loop spans 11 amino acids. V was pared by 2 bases and J by 5 bases, with 3 bases between. The germline CDR1 and CDR2 sequences are MNHEY and SVGAGI. The CDR3 reads CASSYLETQYF. CDR3 nucleotides: TGTGCCAGCAGTTACCTGGAGACCCAGTACTTC.

The chain has TRBV6-5 and TRBJ1-1; 8 bases align to TRBD1. J was trimmed by 5 bases and V by 0 bases; bases with no gene match: 8. The CDR3 consists of 16 residues. Germline CDR1 is MNHEY and CDR2 is SVGAGI. The CDR3 region has the DNA TGTGCCAGCAGTTACTCGACAGGGGTCGAGATAACTGAAGCTTTCTTT. The encoded protein is CASSYSTGVEITEAFF.

The rearrangement links TRBV5-4 to TRBJ1-4; D possibly corresponds to TRBD1 (6 bases). Germline loops: CDR1 SGHNT, CDR2 YYREEE (reference sequence). The ends were cut back, 4 bases at V and 8 bases at J, with 15 bases in the middle. This CDR3 contains 14 residues. CDR3 in amino acids: CASSLPGAGEKLFF. DNA for the CDR3: TGTGCCAGCAGCCTTCCAGGGGCAGGAGAAAAACTGTTTTTT.

As DNA, the CDR3 is TGTGCCAGTAGTATAGGAACGGGAGGGGCCTACAATGAGCAGTTCTTC. It encodes CASSIGTGGAYNEQFF. This chain connects TRBV19 to TRBJ2-1, with TRBD2 identical over 8 bases. The CDR3 is 16 amino acids. Trimming at V came to 1 base and at J to 2 bases, leaving 4 bases not matched to a gene. The germline gives CDR1 LNHDA, CDR2 SQIVND (reference sequence).

This clone was observed once. The genes are TRBV2 and TRBJ2-1, with TRBD2 identical over 10 bases. The CDR3 is 18 amino acids. Losses at the gene ends were 2 bases for V and 8 bases for J; bases not matched to a gene: 15. The germline CDR1 and CDR2 sequences are SNHLY and FYNNEI. For the CDR3, the DNA is TGTGCCAGCAGTGAAAGGTTGGCTAGCGGGAGACGGAGGGATGAGCAGTTCTTC. This sequence encodes CASSERLASGRRRDEQFF.

The CDR3 DNA reads TGTGCCAGCAGCTCCGGACTAGCGGGAGGGCCCCATAGGCAGTATTTT. This sequence encodes CASSSGLAGGPHRQYF. The gene calls are TRBV7-6 and TRBJ2-3; 15 positions match TRBD2. V gave up 4 bases and J gave up 11 bases; unmatched junction bases: 10. The length of the CDR3 is 16 residues. Germline CDR1 SGHVS, CDR2 FNYEAQ.

This chain joins TRBV10-1 and TRBJ2-1, with 9 bases fitting TRBD2. This CDR3 has 15 amino acids. Germline CDR1 and CDR2: WNHNN and SYGVQD (reference sequence). V lost 2 bases to trimming and J lost 8 bases; unmatched junction nucleotides: 7. CDR3 in DNA: TGCGCCAGCAGTGAGGTAATAGCGGGAGCTGATGAGCAGTTCTTC. Translation: CASSEVIAGADEQFF.

This chain connects TRBV11-1 to TRBJ2-1, with D unresolved. The CDR3 is 13 amino acids. V shed 0 bases and J shed 10 bases, with 10 bases lying between them. Germline V gives CDR1 SGHAT, CDR2 FQDESV (reference sequence). The CDR3: CASSLAGQWEQFF. The CDR3 bases are TGTGCCAGCAGCTTAGCTGGCCAGTGGGAGCAGTTCTTC.

V usage is TRBV9 and J usage is TRBJ2-1, with D possibly TRBD2 on 6 matching bases. Germline assignment: CDR1 SGDLS and CDR2 YYNGEE. With 1 base removed from V and 6 bases from J, the gap between germline ends came to 11 bases. There are 14 residues in the CDR3. The CDR3 DNA is TGTGCCAGCAGCGTACAACTAGCCTTCAATGAGCAGTTCTTC. This codes for CASSVQLAFNEQFF.

The gene calls are TRBV9 and TRBJ1-6; D uncertain. This CDR3 is built from 14 residues. Germline CDR1 reads SGDLS; CDR2 reads YYNGEE. Between the trimmed V and J ends, which lost 0 bases and 7 bases, there was a span of 8 bases. The CDR3 DNA follows: TGTGCCAGCAGCGTAGGGACGGTAAATTCACCCCTCCACTTT. This codes for CASSVGTVNSPLHF.

This chain uses TRBV10-2 with TRBJ2-1; D is perhaps TRBD1 or TRBD2 (6 bases each). V shed 8 bases and J shed 4 bases, with 15 bases lying between them. The CDR3 is made up of 14 amino acids. Germline V lookup: CDR1 WSHSY, CDR2 SAAADI. The CDR3 sequence is CASYYGGPYNEQFF. The DNA for the CDR3 is TGCGCCAGCTACTATGGGGGGCCATACAATGAGCAGTTCTTC.

This rearrangement joins TRBV15 to TRBJ2-6, with 7 positions matching TRBD1. V was clipped by 3 bases and J by 4 bases; unmatched bases: 6. In germline, CDR1 is LNHNV, CDR2 YYDKDF (reference sequence). The CDR3 is made up of 16 amino acids. CDR3 region: CATSSSTGTGANVLTF. For the CDR3, the DNA is TGTGCCACCAGCAGCTCGACAGGGACAGGGGCCAACGTCCTGACTTTC.

The chain combines TRBV12-3 or TRBV12-4 with TRBJ1-1; TRBD1 matches 12 bases. The length of the CDR3 is 13 residues. Trimming at V came to 7 bases and at J to 8 bases, leaving 5 bases not matched to a gene. The CDR3 sequence: CASTSGQGAEAFF. In DNA form, the CDR3 reads TGTGCCAGCACCTCGGGACAGGGGGCGGAAGCTTTCTTT.

V usage is TRBV27 and J usage is TRBJ2-6; a weak D match, TRBD1 (6 bases). The germline V gene has CDR1 MNHEY and CDR2 SMNVEV (reference sequence). This CDR3 comprises 16 residues. Trimming left V 3 bases short and J 2 bases short, with 11 bases between. Here the CDR3 reads CASSFWGTTGANVLTF. The CDR3, as DNA: TGTGCCAGCAGTTTTTGGGGGACAACTGGGGCCAACGTCCTGACTTTC. Based on the CDR3 plus reference TRBV27 and TRBJ2-6, the full variable domain is EAQVTQNPRYLITVTGKKLTVTCSQNMNHEYMSWYRQDPGLGLRQIYYSMNVEVTDKGDVPEGYKVSRKEKRNFPLILESPSPNQTSLYFCASSFWGTTGANVLTFGAGSRLTVL.

The chain recombines TRBV19 with TRBJ2-7, with 13 bases that match TRBD2. The CDR3 runs to 16 residues. V lost 3 bases and J lost 3; bases outside the gene matches: 5. Looked up from germline, CDR1 is LNHDA and CDR2 is SQIVND (reference sequence). Here the CDR3 reads CASSIRLAGGLYEQYF. CDR3 DNA sequence: TGTGCCAGTAGTATCCGACTAGCGGGAGGCCTCTACGAGCAGTACTTC.